A selection of T cell receptor beta chains follows, all from one sample in a study of blood T cell repertoires in COVID-19. Here immunoSEQ multiplex PCR was the method, and the copy in TCRdb shows in-frame clones only, minus some. The sample has about 250,000 clones, 70% to 90% seen once; the top ten hold around 1.7%. Sequencing input: PBMCs or T cells enriched from blood (not recorded which). Receptors were obtained from a man between 35 and 55 years old who had recovered from COVID-19. CDR3s include the opening cysteine and the closing phenylalanine or tryptophan. Fields, in order: D gene, J gene, V gene, clone size, CDR3 protein, CDR3 DNA. The D gene is left open where the match is weak. Some rows mark clone size as missing; the rest say once, few, many or name a class of expanded clone.

-,TRBJ2-3,TRBV18,few,CASSPSSESTDTQYF,TGTGCCAGCTCACCTTCTAGCGAAAGCACAGATACGCAGTATTTT
-,TRBJ1-3,TRBV7-9,once,CASSFGGENTIYF,TGTGCCAGCAGCTTCGGAGGGGAAAACACCATATATTTT
-,TRBJ2-2,TRBV24-1,-,CATSGFSTNTGELFF,TGTGCCACCAGTGGTTTCAGTACGAACACCGGGGAGCTGTTTTTT
-,TRBJ2-5,TRBV18,-,CASSPPSTPQETQYF,TGTGCCAGCTCACCACCTAGCACGCCTCAAGAGACCCAGTACTTC
TRBD2,TRBJ2-2,TRBV14,-,CASSQDNGRAGTGELFF,TGTGCCAGCAGCCAAGATAATGGCAGAGCGGGGACCGGGGAGCTGTTTTTT
-,TRBJ1-1,TRBV12-3/TRBV12-4,-,CASRLGGNTEAFF,TGTGCCAGCCGCCTCGGGGGGAACACTGAAGCTTTCTTT
-,TRBJ2-7,TRBV2,-,CATKGTGWSSYEQYF,TGTGCCACCAAAGGTACGGGTTGGTCCTCCTACGAGCAGTACTTC
-,TRBJ1-5,TRBV5-8,-,CASSLVIGQPQHF,TGTGCCAGCAGCTTGGTGATCGGTCAGCCCCAGCATTTT
TRBD2,TRBJ2-3,TRBV19,-,CASSIRTSEALDTQYF,TGTGCCAGTAGTATTCGGACTAGCGAAGCCTTAGATACGCAGTATTTT
-,TRBJ1-2,TRBV3-1/TRBV3-2,-,CASSQGQFPFYGYTF,TGTGCCAGCAGCCAAGGACAGTTTCCCTTCTATGGCTACACCTTC
-,TRBJ2-3,TRBV21-1,-,CAMTAGPPYF,TGTGCCATGACCGCGGGACCCCCGTATTTT
TRBD1,TRBJ1-2,TRBV29-1,-,CSVVRGETGRYGYTF,TGCAGCGTTGTGCGTGGGGAGACAGGGCGGTATGGCTACACCTTC
-,TRBJ1-1,TRBV4-2,-,CASSPDVSTEAFF,TGTGCCAGCAGCCCAGACGTCAGCACTGAAGCTTTCTTT
-,TRBJ1-3,TRBV4-1,-,CASSQVVTSAGNTIYF,TGCGCCAGCAGCCAAGTGGTGACATCCGCTGGAAACACCATATATTTT
-,TRBJ1-2,TRBV30,-,CAWSPPPGTYGYTF,TGTGCCTGGTCCCCACCCCCGGGAACTTATGGCTACACCTTC
TRBD1,TRBJ1-3,TRBV18,once,CASSPDGTGGNTIYF,TGTGCCAGCTCACCGGACGGGACAGGAGGAAACACCATATATTTT
TRBD1,TRBJ1-1,TRBV7-2,-,CASSAGGFALTEAFF,TGTGCCAGCAGCGCAGGGGGTTTCGCCCTCACTGAAGCTTTCTTT
TRBD1,TRBJ1-6,TRBV28,-,CASSHGDRENSPLHF,TGTGCCAGCAGTCACGGGGACAGAGAGAATTCACCCCTCCACTTT
TRBD1,TRBJ2-1,TRBV5-1,-,CASSWGRDRGSNEQFF,TGCGCCAGCAGCTGGGGGCGGGACAGGGGGTCCAATGAGCAGTTCTTC
-,TRBJ2-3,TRBV18,-,CASSPGERPVQYF,TGTGCCAGCTCACCAGGGGAGCGCCCCGTGCAGTATTTT
-,TRBJ1-5,TRBV18,-,CASSRQEVSNQPQHF,TGTGCCAGCTCACGACAGGAAGTTAGCAATCAGCCCCAGCATTTT
TRBD1,TRBJ2-7,TRBV27,-,CASSLYPGTGGIEQYF,TGTGCCAGCAGTTTATACCCTGGGACAGGGGGCATCGAGCAGTACTTC
-,TRBJ1-1,TRBV18,-,CASSARGAEDTEAFF,TGTGCCAGCTCAGCCAGGGGCGCGGAGGACACTGAAGCTTTCTTT
-,TRBJ1-1,TRBV29-1,-,CSVEFGRGTEAFF,TGCAGCGTTGAATTTGGACGGGGCACTGAAGCTTTCTTT
-,TRBJ1-2,TRBV9,-,CASSVGFDTYGYTF,TGTGCCAGCAGCGTGGGCTTTGACACCTATGGCTACACCTTC
TRBD2,TRBJ2-5,TRBV7-9,-,CASSPLGRLAGFRVETQYF,TGTGCCAGCAGCCCCTTGGGAAGGCTAGCGGGGTTCCGTGTAGAGACCCAGTACTTC
-,TRBJ2-2,TRBV25-1,-,CASSDNTGELFF,TGTGCCAGCAGTGACAATACCGGGGAGCTGTTTTTT
TRBD1,TRBJ1-2,TRBV6-5,-,CASRGQVFPRYGYTF,TGTGCCAGCAGAGGACAGGTATTCCCTCGCTATGGCTACACCTTC
-,TRBJ2-3,TRBV5-6,once,CASSSLPQAQYF,TGTGCCAGCAGCTCCCTCCCGCAGGCGCAGTATTTT
TRBD2,TRBJ2-1,TRBV4-2,-,CASSQGRTSGSEQFF,TGTGCCAGCAGCCAAGGTAGGACTAGCGGTAGTGAGCAGTTCTTC
-,TRBJ1-5,TRBV19,-,CASTPAAARRDNQPQHF,TGTGCCAGTACCCCGGCGGCAGCTCGGCGGGACAATCAGCCCCAGCATTTT
-,TRBJ1-1,TRBV28,-,CASSLRGGPRTEAFF,TGTGCCAGCAGTTTACGGGGGGGGCCGAGAACTGAAGCTTTCTTT
-,TRBJ1-6,TRBV6-6,-,CASSYSQGGNSPLHF,TGTGCCAGCAGTTACTCCCAGGGTGGGAATTCACCCCTCCACTTT
TRBD2,TRBJ2-3,TRBV19,-,CASSIFGLAGGTDTQYF,TGTGCCAGTAGTATCTTCGGACTAGCGGGGGGCACAGATACGCAGTATTTT
TRBD1,TRBJ1-5,TRBV4-1,few,CASSQETGDQPQHF,TGCGCCAGCAGCCAAGAGACAGGGGATCAGCCCCAGCATTTT
-,TRBJ1-6,TRBV9,few,CASSKITPAAGNSPLHF,TGTGCCAGCAGCAAGATTACCCCAGCCGCCGGGAATTCACCCCTCCACTTT
TRBD2,TRBJ2-7,TRBV7-9,-,CASSSLAGASHEQYF,TGTGCCAGCAGCTCGCTAGCGGGAGCTTCCCACGAGCAGTACTTC
TRBD2,TRBJ2-7,TRBV29-1,-,CSVWTSGNGEQYF,TGCAGCGTCTGGACTAGCGGGAACGGAGAGCAGTACTTC
-,TRBJ1-3,TRBV7-9,-,CASSPLSGVSGNTIYF,TGTGCCAGCAGCCCCCTGTCAGGTGTCTCTGGAAACACCATATATTTT
-,TRBJ1-3,TRBV6-2/TRBV6-3,-,CASSYSSGNTIYF,TGTGCCAGCAGTTACTCGAGTGGAAACACCATATATTTT
-,TRBJ2-1,TRBV6-5,-,CASRQEGHEQFF,TGTGCCAGCAGGCAGGAGGGGCATGAGCAGTTCTTC
TRBD2,TRBJ2-3,TRBV27,-,CASSLGAGGPFADTQYF,TGTGCCAGCAGTTTAGGAGCGGGAGGGCCGTTCGCAGATACGCAGTATTTT
-,TRBJ1-5,TRBV28,-,CASGILNQPQHF,TGTGCCAGCGGTATTCTAAATCAGCCCCAGCATTTT
TRBD1,TRBJ1-2,TRBV14,-,CASSQGYYQGAFGYTF,TGTGCCAGCAGCCAAGGTTACTACCAGGGGGCTTTCGGCTACACCTTC
TRBD1,TRBJ1-5,TRBV24-1,-,CATSGTGGGGNQPQHF,TGTGCCACCAGTGGTACAGGGGGGGGAGGCAATCAGCCCCAGCATTTT
-,TRBJ1-1,TRBV12-3/TRBV12-4,-,CASSFLQGTEAFF,TGTGCCAGCAGTTTCCTACAGGGCACTGAAGCTTTCTTT
TRBD2,TRBJ2-7,TRBV5-1,-,CASSPGLAGAYEQYF,TGCGCCAGCAGCCCCGGACTAGCGGGCGCTTACGAGCAGTACTTC
-,TRBJ1-2,TRBV12-3/TRBV12-4,-,CASSLIGRGYTF,TGTGCCAGCAGTTTAATCGGTCGAGGCTACACCTTC
-,TRBJ1-1,TRBV7-9,-,CASSPTTGGAWTEAFF,TGTGCCAGCAGCCCTACAACCGGGGGGGCATGGACTGAAGCTTTCTTT
TRBD1,TRBJ1-5,TRBV9,-,CASSRAGQGVQPQHF,TGTGCCAGCAGCCGTGCGGGACAGGGTGTACAGCCCCAGCATTTT
-,TRBJ1-5,TRBV10-3,-,CAISESGGQPQHF,TGTGCCATCAGTGAGTCGGGGGGGCAGCCCCAGCATTTT
TRBD2,TRBJ2-7,TRBV7-2,few,CASSTNQAGLYEQYF,TGTGCCAGCAGCACCAACCAAGCGGGGCTCTACGAGCAGTACTTC
TRBD2,TRBJ2-7,TRBV28,once,CASSLAGIAGEYEQYF,TGTGCCAGCAGTTTGGCAGGGATAGCGGGAGAGTACGAGCAGTACTTC
-,TRBJ1-5,TRBV15,-,CATSRVQGQKHF,TGTGCCACCAGCAGAGTTCAGGGCCAAAAGCATTTT